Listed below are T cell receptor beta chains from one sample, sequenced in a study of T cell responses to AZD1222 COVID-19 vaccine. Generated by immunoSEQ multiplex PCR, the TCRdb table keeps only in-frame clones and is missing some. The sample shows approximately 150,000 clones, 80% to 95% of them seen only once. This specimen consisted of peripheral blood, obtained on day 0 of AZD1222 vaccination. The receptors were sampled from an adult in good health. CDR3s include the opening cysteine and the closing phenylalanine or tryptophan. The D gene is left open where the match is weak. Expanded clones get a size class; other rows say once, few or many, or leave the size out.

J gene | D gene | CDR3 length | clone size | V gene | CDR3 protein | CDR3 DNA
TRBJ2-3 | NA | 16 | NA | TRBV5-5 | CASSLLGPRSTDTQYF | TGTGCCAGCAGCTTGCTTGGGCCAAGAAGCACAGATACGCAGTATTTT
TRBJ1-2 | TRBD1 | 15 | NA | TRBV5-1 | CASSWGQGDPYGYTF | TGCGCCAGCAGCTGGGGACAGGGGGACCCCTATGGCTACACCTTC
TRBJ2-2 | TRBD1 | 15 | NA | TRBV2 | CASSGQGLVTGELFF | TGTGCCAGCAGTGGACAGGGGTTAGTGACCGGGGAGCTGTTTTTT
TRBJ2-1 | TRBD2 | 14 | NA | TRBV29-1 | CSVERREGGWAQFF | TGCAGCGTTGAACGACGGGAGGGCGGTTGGGCGCAGTTCTTC
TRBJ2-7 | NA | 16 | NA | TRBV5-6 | CASSPTGSGYVYEQYF | TGTGCCAGCTCCCCGACGGGAAGCGGGTATGTTTACGAGCAGTACTTC
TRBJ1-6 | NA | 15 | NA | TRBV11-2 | CASSLDLRVNSPLHF | TGTGCCAGCAGCTTAGATCTACGGGTTAATTCACCCCTCCACTTT
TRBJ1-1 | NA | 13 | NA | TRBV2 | CASSRLSWVEAFF | TGTGCCAGCAGCCGGTTAAGCTGGGTGGAAGCTTTCTTT
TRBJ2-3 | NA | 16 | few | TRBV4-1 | CASSLKPWRGTDTQYF | TGCGCCAGCAGCCTGAAACCATGGAGGGGCACAGATACGCAGTATTTT
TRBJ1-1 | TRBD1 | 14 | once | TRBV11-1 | CASSYDRGGTEAFF | TGTGCCAGCAGCTACGACAGGGGTGGGACTGAAGCTTTCTTT
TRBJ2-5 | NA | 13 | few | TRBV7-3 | CASSLTFAGTQYF | TGTGCCAGCAGCTTAACGTTCGCGGGGACCCAGTACTTC
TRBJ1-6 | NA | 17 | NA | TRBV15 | CATSRDRKGFYNSPLHF | TGTGCCACCAGCAGAGATCGGAAAGGCTTCTATAATTCACCCCTCCACTTT
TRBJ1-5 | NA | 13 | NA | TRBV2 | CASSESENQPQHF | TGTGCCAGCAGTGAAAGTGAGAATCAGCCCCAGCATTTT
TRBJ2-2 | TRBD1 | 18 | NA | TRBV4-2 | CASSQEGQGALPSGELFF | TGTGCCAGCAGCCAAGAAGGACAGGGGGCCCTCCCTTCCGGGGAGCTGTTTTTT
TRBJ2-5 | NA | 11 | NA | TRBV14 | CASSARSPQYF | TGTGCCAGCAGCGCACGGAGCCCCCAGTACTTC
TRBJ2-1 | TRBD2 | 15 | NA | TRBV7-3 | CASSSTGTTYGEQFF | TGTGCCAGCAGCTCCACCGGGACTACCTACGGTGAGCAGTTCTTC
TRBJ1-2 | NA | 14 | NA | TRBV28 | CASSLNRQSYGYTF | TGTGCCAGCAGTTTAAATCGACAGTCCTATGGCTACACCTTC
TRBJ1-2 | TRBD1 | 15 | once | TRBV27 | CASSPQGADLYGYTF | TGTGCCAGCAGCCCTCAGGGGGCCGACCTCTATGGCTACACCTTC
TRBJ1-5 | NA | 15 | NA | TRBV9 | CASSVRGDSNQPQHF | TGTGCCAGCAGCGTAAGGGGGGATAGCAATCAGCCCCAGCATTTT
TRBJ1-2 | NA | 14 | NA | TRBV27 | CASSFGGTNYGYTF | TGTGCCAGCAGTTTTGGGGGGACTAACTATGGCTACACCTTC
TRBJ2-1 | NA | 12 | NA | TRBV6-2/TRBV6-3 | CASSYYLDEQFF | TGTGCCAGCAGCTATTATCTTGATGAGCAGTTCTTC
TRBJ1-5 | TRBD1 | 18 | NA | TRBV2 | CASSEEGDREYSNQPQHF | TGTGCCAGCAGTGAAGAGGGGGACAGGGAATATAGCAATCAGCCCCAGCATTTT
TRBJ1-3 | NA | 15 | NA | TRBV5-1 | CASSFSGFSGNTIYF | TGCGCCAGCAGCTTTAGCGGATTCTCTGGAAACACCATATATTTT
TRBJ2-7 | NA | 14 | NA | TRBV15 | CATSNRVSTYEQYF | TGTGCCACCAGTAACAGGGTTTCGACCTACGAGCAGTACTTC
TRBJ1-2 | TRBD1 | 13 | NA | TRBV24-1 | CATSGGTGLGYTF | TGTGCCACCAGTGGCGGGACAGGTCTTGGCTACACCTTC
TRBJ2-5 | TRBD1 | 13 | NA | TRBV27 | CASRPHRGETQYF | TGTGCCAGCAGGCCACACAGGGGCGAGACCCAGTACTTC
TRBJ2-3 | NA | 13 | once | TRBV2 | CASSPPSQDTQYF | TGTGCCAGCAGCCCCCCTTCTCAAGATACGCAGTATTTT
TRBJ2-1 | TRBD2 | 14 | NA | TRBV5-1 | CASSLASGDNEQFF | TGCGCCAGCAGCTTGGCTAGCGGAGACAATGAGCAGTTCTTC
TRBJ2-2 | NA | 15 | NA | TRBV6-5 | CASSYSQGFTGELFF | TGTGCCAGCAGTTACTCGCAAGGTTTCACCGGGGAGCTGTTTTTT
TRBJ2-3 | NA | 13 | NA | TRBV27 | CASSLIPTDTQYF | TGTGCCAGCAGTTTGATTCCCACAGATACGCAGTATTTT
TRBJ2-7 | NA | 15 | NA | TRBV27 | CASITDRRLTYEQYF | TGTGCCAGCATCACCGACAGGCGACTTACCTACGAGCAGTACTTC
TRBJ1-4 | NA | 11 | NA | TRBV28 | CASRYWEKLFF | TGTGCCAGCCGATATTGGGAAAAACTGTTTTTT
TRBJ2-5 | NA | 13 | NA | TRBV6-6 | CASSYSYQETQYF | TGTGCCAGCAGTTACTCGTACCAAGAGACCCAGTACTTC
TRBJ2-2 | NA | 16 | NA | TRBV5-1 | CASSSAPSGIAGELFF | TGCGCCAGCAGCTCCGCACCCTCCGGGATCGCCGGGGAGCTGTTTTTT
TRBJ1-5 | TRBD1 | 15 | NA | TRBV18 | CASSPQQGARQPQHF | TGTGCCAGCTCACCACAACAGGGGGCTCGGCAGCCCCAGCATTTT
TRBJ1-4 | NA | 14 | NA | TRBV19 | CASSIPGLDEKLFF | TGTGCCAGTAGTATTCCGGGGTTAGATGAAAAACTGTTTTTT
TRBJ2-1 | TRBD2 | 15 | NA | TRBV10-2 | CASSRGLARYNEQFF | TGCGCCAGCAGTCGAGGACTAGCGAGATACAATGAGCAGTTCTTC
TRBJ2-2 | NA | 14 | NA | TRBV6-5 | CASSYSGFTGELFF | TGTGCCAGCAGTTACTCGGGTTTTACCGGGGAGCTGTTTTTT